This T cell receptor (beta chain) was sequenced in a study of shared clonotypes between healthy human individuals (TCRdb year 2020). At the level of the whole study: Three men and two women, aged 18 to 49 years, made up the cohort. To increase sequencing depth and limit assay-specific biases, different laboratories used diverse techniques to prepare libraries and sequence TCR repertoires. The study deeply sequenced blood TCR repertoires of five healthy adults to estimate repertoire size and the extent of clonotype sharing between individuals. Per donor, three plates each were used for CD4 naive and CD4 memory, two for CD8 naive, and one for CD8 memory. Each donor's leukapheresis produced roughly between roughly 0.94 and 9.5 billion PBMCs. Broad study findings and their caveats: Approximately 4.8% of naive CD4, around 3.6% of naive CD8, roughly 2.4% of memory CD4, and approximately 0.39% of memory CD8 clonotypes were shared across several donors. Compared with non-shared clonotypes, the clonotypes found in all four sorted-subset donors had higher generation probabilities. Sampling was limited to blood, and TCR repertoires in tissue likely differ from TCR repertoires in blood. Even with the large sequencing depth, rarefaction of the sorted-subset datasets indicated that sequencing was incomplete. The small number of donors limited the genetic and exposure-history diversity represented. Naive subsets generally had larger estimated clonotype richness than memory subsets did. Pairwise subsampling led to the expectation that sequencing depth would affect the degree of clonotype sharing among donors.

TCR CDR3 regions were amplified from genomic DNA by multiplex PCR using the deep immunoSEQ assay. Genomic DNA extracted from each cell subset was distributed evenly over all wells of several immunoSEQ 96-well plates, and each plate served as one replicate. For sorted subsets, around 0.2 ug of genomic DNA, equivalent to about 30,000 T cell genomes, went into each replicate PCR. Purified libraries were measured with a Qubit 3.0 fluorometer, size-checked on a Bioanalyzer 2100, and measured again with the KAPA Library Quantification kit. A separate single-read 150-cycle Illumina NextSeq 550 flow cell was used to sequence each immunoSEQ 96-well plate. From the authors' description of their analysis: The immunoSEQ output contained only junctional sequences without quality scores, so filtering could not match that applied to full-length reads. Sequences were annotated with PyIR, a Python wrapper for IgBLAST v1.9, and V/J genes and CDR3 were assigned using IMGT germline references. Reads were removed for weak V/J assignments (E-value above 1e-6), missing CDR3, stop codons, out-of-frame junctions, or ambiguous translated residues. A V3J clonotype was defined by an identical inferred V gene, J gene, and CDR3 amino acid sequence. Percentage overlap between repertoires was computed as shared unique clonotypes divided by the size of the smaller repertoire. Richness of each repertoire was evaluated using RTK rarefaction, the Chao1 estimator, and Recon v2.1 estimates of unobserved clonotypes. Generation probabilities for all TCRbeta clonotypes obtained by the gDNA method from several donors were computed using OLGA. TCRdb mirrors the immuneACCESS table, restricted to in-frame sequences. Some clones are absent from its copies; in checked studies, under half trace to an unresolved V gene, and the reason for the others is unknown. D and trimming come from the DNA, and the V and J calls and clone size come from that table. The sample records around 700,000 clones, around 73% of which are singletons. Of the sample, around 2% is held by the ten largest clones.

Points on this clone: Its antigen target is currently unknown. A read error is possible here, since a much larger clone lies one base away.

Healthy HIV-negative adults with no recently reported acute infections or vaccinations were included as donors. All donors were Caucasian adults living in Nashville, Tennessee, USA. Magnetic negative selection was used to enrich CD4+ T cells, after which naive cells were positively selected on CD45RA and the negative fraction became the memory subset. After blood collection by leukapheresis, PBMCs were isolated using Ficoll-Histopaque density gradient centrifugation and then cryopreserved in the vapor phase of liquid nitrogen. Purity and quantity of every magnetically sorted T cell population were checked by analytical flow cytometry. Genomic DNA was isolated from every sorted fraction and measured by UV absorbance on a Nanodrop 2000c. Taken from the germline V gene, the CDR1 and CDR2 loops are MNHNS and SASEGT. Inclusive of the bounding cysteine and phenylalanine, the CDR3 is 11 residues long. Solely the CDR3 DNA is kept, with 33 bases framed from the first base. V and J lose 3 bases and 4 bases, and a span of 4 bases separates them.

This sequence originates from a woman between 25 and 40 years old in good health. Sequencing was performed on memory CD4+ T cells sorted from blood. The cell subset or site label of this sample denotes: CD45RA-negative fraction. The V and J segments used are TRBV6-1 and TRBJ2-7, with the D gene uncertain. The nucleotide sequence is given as TGTGCCAGCAGTGATGGGTACGAGCAGTACTTC. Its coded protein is CASSDGYEQYF.